This is a list of T cell receptor beta chains from one sample in a study of T cells after yellow fever vaccination. From the 5' RACE reads, TCRdb called clonotypes with MiXCR, one entry per CDR3 protein. The sample lists 170,000 or so distinct CDR3 sequences; 5.5% to 7.5% were seen once. The input for sequencing was CD4+ T cells sorted from PBMCs, taken on the day of the first yellow fever vaccination. Receptor source: a man younger than 35 who received the YFV17D yellow fever vaccine. CDR3s include the opening cysteine and the closing phenylalanine or tryptophan. The D gene is left open where the match is weak. Expanded clones get a size class; other rows say once, few or many, or leave the size out.

D	V	J	size	DNA	CDR3
NA	TRBV7-3	TRBJ2-5	many	TGTGCCAGCAGCCCCCGGGGCGGGCAGGGGACCCAGTACTTC	CASSPRGGQGTQYF
NA	TRBV6-2/TRBV6-3	TRBJ1-1	NA	TGTGCCAGCAGTTCCCGTGGGGGGAACACTGAAGCTTTCTTT	CASSSRGGNTEAFF
TRBD1	TRBV7-9	TRBJ2-7	many	TGTGCCACGACAGGGGACGAGCAGTACTTC	CATTGDEQYF
NA	TRBV5-1	TRBJ2-5	NA	TGCGCCAGCAGCTTCGCGGTGACGGGAGAGACCCAGTACTTC	CASSFAVTGETQYF
TRBD2	TRBV5-1	TRBJ2-2	many	TGCGCCAGCAGCCCCGGGACTAGCGGACGGAACACCGGGGAGCTGTTTTTT	CASSPGTSGRNTGELFF
TRBD1	TRBV5-4	TRBJ2-5	many	TGTGCCAGCAGCTTACAGGGGGCCCAAGAGACCCAGTACTTC	CASSLQGAQETQYF
NA	TRBV5-1	TRBJ1-4	NA	TGCGCCAGCAGCTTGGCCCCCCACGGCGAAAAACTGTTTTTT	CASSLAPHGEKLFF
NA	TRBV5-1	TRBJ1-2	many	TGCGCCAGCAGCTTGTCCCCAGGGAACTATGGCTACACCTTC	CASSLSPGNYGYTF
NA	TRBV7-9	TRBJ2-5	many	TGTGCCAGCAGCCTAGACCCGGGACAAGGAGAGACCCAGTACTTC	CASSLDPGQGETQYF
TRBD2	TRBV7-9	TRBJ2-3	NA	TGTGCCAGCAGCCAGGGACTAGCTACAGATACGCAGTATTTT	CASSQGLATDTQYF
TRBD1	TRBV12-3/TRBV12-4	TRBJ1-1	many	TGTGCCAGCAGTCGGACAGGGGACACTGAAGCTTTCTTT	CASSRTGDTEAFF
NA	TRBV5-1	TRBJ1-6	few	TGCGCCAGCAGCTTGGCCGGACGGGACTATAATTCACCCCTCCACTTT	CASSLAGRDYNSPLHF
TRBD1	TRBV30	TRBJ1-1	NA	TGTGCCTGGAGTGGTGGACAGGGGTACACTGAAGCTTTCTTT	CAWSGGQGYTEAFF
NA	TRBV6-1	TRBJ2-2	few	TGTGCCAGCAGTGAACGCCAGGGATCCCCCACCGGGGAGCTGTTTTTT	CASSERQGSPTGELFF
TRBD1	TRBV5-1	TRBJ1-6	NA	TGCGCCAGCAGCCGCAGCCAGGGGGACAATTCACCCCTCCACTTT	CASSRSQGDNSPLHF
TRBD1	TRBV19	TRBJ1-5	few	TGTGCCAGTAGATATTGGACAGGGAGCAATCAGCCCCAGCATTTT	CASRYWTGSNQPQHF
NA	TRBV11-3	TRBJ2-4	few	TGTGCCAGCAGCAGGGACTCTGACATTCAGTACTTC	CASSRDSDIQYF
NA	TRBV5-1	TRBJ2-5	many	TGCGCCAGCAGCCCGGACGAGGGGGAGACCCAGTACTTC	CASSPDEGETQYF
NA	TRBV23-1	TRBJ2-7	NA	TGCGCCAGCAGTCATTGTAGGACAGCCAGACCTTACGAGCAGTACTTC	CASSHCRTARPYEQYF
TRBD1	TRBV4-1	TRBJ2-2	many	TGCGCCAGCAGCCAACAACCGGGACAGCCGAACACCGGGGAGCTGTTTTTT	CASSQQPGQPNTGELFF
TRBD2	TRBV7-2	TRBJ2-7	NA	TGTGCCAGCAGCTCTAGCGGGGGGACGTCCTACGAGCAGTACTTC	CASSSSGGTSYEQYF
NA	TRBV7-9	TRBJ2-1	many	TGTGCCAGCGCGGAGAGGGGACCGGCGGTCTTC	CASAERGPAVF
NA	TRBV5-5	TRBJ1-1	many	TGTGCCAGCAGCATGCTGGGGCGGACTGAAGCTTTCTTT	CASSMLGRTEAFF
TRBD1	TRBV12-3/TRBV12-4	TRBJ2-5	NA	TGTGCCAGCAGTTCGGGACAGCTCAAAGGAGAGACCCAGTACTTC	CASSSGQLKGETQYF
TRBD2	TRBV5-1	TRBJ2-3	many	TGCGCCAGCAGCTTGGGTAGCGGGCGCACAGATACGCAGTATTTT	CASSLGSGRTDTQYF
TRBD1	TRBV5-1	TRBJ2-5	NA	TGCGCCAGCAGTCTTACAGGGGATGAGAAGACCCAGTACTTC	CASSLTGDEKTQYF
NA	TRBV2	TRBJ2-3	few	TGTGCCAGCAGTGAAGCGGATTTAGGTAGAGATACGCAGTATTTT	CASSEADLGRDTQYF
NA	TRBV7-2	TRBJ2-3	NA	TGTGCCAGCAGCTTACCGGCGGGGGCCCCGTACATGCATACGCAGTATTTT	CASSLPAGAPYMHTQYF
TRBD1	TRBV7-2	TRBJ1-5	few	TGTGCCAGCAGCTTAGAAGGGACAGGGGGAAGGTCCCAGCATTTT	CASSLEGTGGRSQHF
TRBD1	TRBV12-3/TRBV12-4	TRBJ1-5	many	TGTGCCAGCAGTTTGGGAACCGGGACAGGGAATAATAGGCCCCAGCATTTT	CASSLGTGTGNNRPQHF
NA	TRBV7-9	TRBJ2-7	many	TGTGCCAGCAGCTTATCGGGGAACTCCTACGAGCAGTACTTC	CASSLSGNSYEQYF
NA	TRBV4-3	TRBJ1-2	NA	TGCGCCAGCAGCCAAGATTGGGGGCACTATGGCTACACCTTC	CASSQDWGHYGYTF
TRBD1	TRBV20-1	TRBJ1-5	many	TGCAGTGCTCGGACAGGGGGATTCCAGCCCCAGCATTTT	CSARTGGFQPQHF
NA	TRBV19	TRBJ1-2	few	TGTGCCAGTAGTATAGGACGATCGATAGTCTACACCTTC	CASSIGRSIVYTF
NA	TRBV6-5	TRBJ2-3	NA	TGTGCCAGCAGTTACTCGGGTCGCCCAGGGGGGCCCACAGATACGCAGTATTTT	CASSYSGRPGGPTDTQYF